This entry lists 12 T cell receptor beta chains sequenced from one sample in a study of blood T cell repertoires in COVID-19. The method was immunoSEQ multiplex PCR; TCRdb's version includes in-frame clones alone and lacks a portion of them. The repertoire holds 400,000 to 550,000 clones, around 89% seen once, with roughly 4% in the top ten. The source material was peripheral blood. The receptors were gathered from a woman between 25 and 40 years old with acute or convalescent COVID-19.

In DNA form, the CDR3 reads TGTGCCAGCAGTTCGAACACAGGGGGCAATCAGCCCCAGCATTTT. As protein: CASSSNTGGNQPQHF. The J gene is TRBJ1-5, the V gene TRBV6-5; TRBD1 agrees at 7 bases. The V gene end was trimmed by 4 bases and the J gene end by 2 bases; junction bases not matched to a gene: 5. Germline V gene data show CDR1 as MNHEY and CDR2 as SVGAGI. The CDR3 contains 15 residues.

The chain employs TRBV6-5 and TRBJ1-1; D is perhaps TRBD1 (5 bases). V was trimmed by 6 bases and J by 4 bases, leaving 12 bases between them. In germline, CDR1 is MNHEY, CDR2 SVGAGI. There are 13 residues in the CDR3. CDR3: CASSPQVFTEAFF. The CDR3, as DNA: TGTGCCAGCAGCCCACAGGTCTTCACTGAAGCTTTCTTT.

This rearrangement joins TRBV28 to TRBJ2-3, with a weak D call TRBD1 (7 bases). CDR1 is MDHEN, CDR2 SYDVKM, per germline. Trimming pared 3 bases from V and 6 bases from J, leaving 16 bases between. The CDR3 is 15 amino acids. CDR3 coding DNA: TGTGCCAGCAGTTTGTGGGACAGACGGGGGGATACGCAGTATTTT. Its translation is CASSLWDRRGDTQYF. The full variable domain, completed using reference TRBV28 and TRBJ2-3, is DVKVTQSSRYLVKRTGEKVFLECVQDMDHENMFWYRQDPGLGLRLIYFSYDVKMKEKGDIPEGYSVSREKKERFSLILESASTNQTSMYLCASSLWDRRGDTQYFGPGTRLTVL.

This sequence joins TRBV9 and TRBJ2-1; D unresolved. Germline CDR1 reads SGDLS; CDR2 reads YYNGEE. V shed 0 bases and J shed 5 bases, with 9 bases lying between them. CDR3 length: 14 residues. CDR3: CASSVEAGNNEQFF. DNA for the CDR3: TGTGCCAGCAGCGTAGAGGCAGGCAACAATGAGCAGTTCTTC.

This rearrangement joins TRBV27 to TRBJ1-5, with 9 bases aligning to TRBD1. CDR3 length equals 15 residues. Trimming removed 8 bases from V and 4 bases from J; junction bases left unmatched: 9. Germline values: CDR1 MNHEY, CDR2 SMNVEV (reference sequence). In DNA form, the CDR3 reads TGTGCCAGCGCCAGACAGGGGGTTAATAATCAGCCCCAGCATTTT. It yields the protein CASARQGVNNQPQHF.

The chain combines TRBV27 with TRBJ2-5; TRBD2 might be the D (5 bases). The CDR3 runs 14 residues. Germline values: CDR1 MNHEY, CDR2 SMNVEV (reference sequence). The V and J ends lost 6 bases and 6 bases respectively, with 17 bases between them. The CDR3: CASSPRSGLKTQYF. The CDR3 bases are TGTGCCAGCAGCCCCCGATCGGGGTTGAAGACCCAGTACTTC.

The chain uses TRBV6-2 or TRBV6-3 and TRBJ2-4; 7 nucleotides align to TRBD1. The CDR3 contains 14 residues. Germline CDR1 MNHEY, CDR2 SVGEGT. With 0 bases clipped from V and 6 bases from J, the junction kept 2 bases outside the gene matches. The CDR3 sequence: CASSYSGTVNIQYF. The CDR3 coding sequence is TGTGCCAGCAGTTACTCCGGGACAGTAAACATTCAGTACTTC.

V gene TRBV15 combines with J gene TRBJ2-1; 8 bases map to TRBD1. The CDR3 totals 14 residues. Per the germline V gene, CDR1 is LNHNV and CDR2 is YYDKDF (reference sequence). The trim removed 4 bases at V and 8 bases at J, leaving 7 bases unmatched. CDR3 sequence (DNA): TGTGCCACCAGCACAGGGGGCCTCGAGGATGAGCAGTTCTTC. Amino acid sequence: CATSTGGLEDEQFF.

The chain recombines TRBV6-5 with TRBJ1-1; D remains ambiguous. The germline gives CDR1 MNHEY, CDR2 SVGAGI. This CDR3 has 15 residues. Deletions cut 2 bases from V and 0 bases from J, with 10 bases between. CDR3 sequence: CASSYRESMNTEAFF. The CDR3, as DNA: TGTGCCAGCAGTTACAGGGAGAGCATGAACACTGAAGCTTTCTTT.

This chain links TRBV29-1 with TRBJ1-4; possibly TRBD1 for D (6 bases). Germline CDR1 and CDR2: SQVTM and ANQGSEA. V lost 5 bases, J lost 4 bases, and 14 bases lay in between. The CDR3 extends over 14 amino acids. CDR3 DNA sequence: TGCAGCGTTAGGGGGGGAATTGTTAATGAAAAACTGTTTTTT. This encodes CSVRGGIVNEKLFF.

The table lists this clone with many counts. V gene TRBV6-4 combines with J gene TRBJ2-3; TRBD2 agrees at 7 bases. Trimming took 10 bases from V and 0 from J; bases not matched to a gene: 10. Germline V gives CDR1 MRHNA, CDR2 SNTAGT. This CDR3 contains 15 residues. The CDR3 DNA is TGTGCCATCGAGAGCGGGATTCTGAGCACAGATACGCAGTATTTT. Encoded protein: CAIESGILSTDTQYF.

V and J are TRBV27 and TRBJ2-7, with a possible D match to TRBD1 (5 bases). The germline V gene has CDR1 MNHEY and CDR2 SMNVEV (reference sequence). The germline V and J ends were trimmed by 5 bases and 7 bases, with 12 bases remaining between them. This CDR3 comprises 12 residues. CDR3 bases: TGTGCCAGCAGTGTGGCAGGGCAAGAGCAGTACTTC. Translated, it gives CASSVAGQEQYF.